The rows below give T cell receptor beta chains drawn from one sample of a study of blood T cell dynamics during melanoma immunotherapy. TCRdb keeps only in-frame clones here, not all; method: immunoSEQ multiplex PCR. Here the sample spans about 14,000 clones, just over 85% being singletons. Sequenced material: blood, taken from a patient treated with checkpoint blockade. These receptors all come from a human donor with melanoma. The CDR3 runs from the conserved cysteine through the conserved F or W. Each record gives: CDR3 length, clone size, D gene, J gene, V gene, CDR3 DNA, CDR3 protein. A D gene is named only where the DNA matches it firmly. A clone size is listed for some rows: how often the clone was seen (once, few, many), or a class if it is expanded.

>15|once|-|TRBJ1-5|TRBV16
TGTGCCAGCAGCCAATCGATCCTAGGCAATCAGCCCCAGCATTTT
CASSQSILGNQPQHF
>16|-|-|TRBJ1-6|TRBV15
TGTGCCACCAGCAGAGAGGTACCAGCTTCTAATTCACCCCTCCACTTT
CATSREVPASNSPLHF
>15|-|TRBD2|TRBJ2-2|TRBV9
TGTGCCAGCAGCGTCTCTAGCGGATACACCGGGGAGCTGTTTTTT
CASSVSSGYTGELFF
>12|once|TRBD2|TRBJ2-1|TRBV7-2
TGTGCCAGCGGGAGGGATCTGAATGAGCAGTTCTTC
CASGRDLNEQFF
>16|-|-|TRBJ2-3|TRBV5-6
TGTGCCAGCAGCGAGGTTGGGGGGGCTAGCACAGATACGCAGTATTTT
CASSEVGGASTDTQYF
>15|-|TRBD1|TRBJ2-7|TRBV27
TGTGCCAGCAAAGTAAACAGGGGGAATCTGTGGGAGCAGTACTTC
CASKVNRGNLWEQYF
>16|few|-|TRBJ2-5|TRBV7-2
TGTGCCAGCAGCTTTCCCTCCGCGGGTTCCCAAGAGACCCAGTACTTC
CASSFPSAGSQETQYF
>14|-|-|TRBJ1-2|TRBV11-2
TGTGCCAGCAGCTTAGCCTCGGGGGCGGGTGGCTACACCTTC
CASSLASGAGGYTF
>15|-|-|TRBJ1-4|TRBV11-2
TGTGCCAGCAGCCGGGGGGTGGGAACCAATGAAAAACTGTTTTTT
CASSRGVGTNEKLFF
>14|-|TRBD1|TRBJ1-6|TRBV18
TGTGCCAGCTCAACCGGGACAGGGTATTCACCCCTCCACTTT
CASSTGTGYSPLHF
>12|-|-|TRBJ1-2|TRBV28
TGTGCCAGCATAGGCCAAACCTATGGCTACACCTTC
CASIGQTYGYTF
>14|-|-|TRBJ2-7|TRBV7-2
TGTGCCAGCACCGTAAAGACAGGTCCCTACGAGCAGTACTTC
CASTVKTGPYEQYF
>13|-|-|TRBJ2-7|TRBV19
TGTGCCAGTAGTTTTAGGGGTCCGGGGGAGCAGTACTTC
CASSFRGPGEQYF
>14|-|-|TRBJ2-7|TRBV27
TGTGCCAGCAGTTTAACTGGGTACTCCTACGAGCAGTACTTC
CASSLTGYSYEQYF
>17|-|TRBD1|TRBJ2-6|TRBV7-8
TGTGCCAGCAGCCTCCGGGACAGGGATCTCGGGGCCAACGTCCTGACTTTC
CASSLRDRDLGANVLTF
>13|-|-|TRBJ1-1|TRBV5-3
TGTGCCAGAAGCTTGCGGCTGGGGCCTGAAGCTTTCTTT
CARSLRLGPEAFF
>18|-|TRBD2|TRBJ2-1|TRBV2
TGTGCCAGCAATACTGCGGGGTCGGGGACTAGCTCCTACAATGAGCAGTTCTTC
CASNTAGSGTSSYNEQFF
>15|-|-|TRBJ1-5|TRBV7-9
TGTGCCAGCAGCTTAGGGGGCAGGGCAAATCAGCCCCAGCATTTT
CASSLGGRANQPQHF
>14|-|-|TRBJ1-6|TRBV19
TGTGCCAGTAAGACAGCCTCCTATAATTCACCCCTCCACTTT
CASKTASYNSPLHF
>15|-|TRBD1|TRBJ1-2|TRBV19
TGTGCCAGTAGTGGCTCCGACAGGGTGAACTATGGCTACACCTTC
CASSGSDRVNYGYTF
>11|-|-|TRBJ1-2|TRBV28
TGTGCCAGCTCAGGGATTCATGGCTACACCTTC
CASSGIHGYTF
>11|medium-sized|-|TRBJ1-1|TRBV27
TGTGCCAGCAGTTTTTTAGGGAAAGCTTTCTTT
CASSFLGKAFF
>15|-|-|TRBJ1-2|TRBV27
TGTGCCAGCAGCTATTCTTCAGGGGATAACTATGGCTACACCTTC
CASSYSSGDNYGYTF
>16|once|-|TRBJ2-1|TRBV27
TGTGCCAGCAGTTTAGGGGGTGCAGGGATCTACAATGAGCAGTTCTTC
CASSLGGAGIYNEQFF
>15|-|TRBD2|TRBJ2-1|TRBV28
TGTGCCAGCAGGCTAACTAGCGGGAGAGAGAATGAGCAGTTCTTC
CASRLTSGRENEQFF
>11|-|-|TRBJ2-3|TRBV7-8
TGTGCCAGCAGCTTAGATTATACGCAGTATTTT
CASSLDYTQYF
>14|-|TRBD1|TRBJ1-2|TRBV7-8
TGTGCCAGCAGCTTGGGGACAGCTAACTATGGCTACACCTTC
CASSLGTANYGYTF
>13|-|-|TRBJ2-1|TRBV5-1
TGCGCCAGCAGCTTGGCTGCTGTGTTTGAGCAGTTCTTC
CASSLAAVFEQFF
>14|-|-|TRBJ2-1|TRBV7-6
TGTGCCAGCAGCTTAGCCGGGCCCAACAATGAGCAGTTCTTC
CASSLAGPNNEQFF
>14|-|-|TRBJ1-1|TRBV18
TGTGCCAGCTCACCACTATCCGACGCTGTTGAAGCTTTCTTT
CASSPLSDAVEAFF
>13|-|-|TRBJ2-5|TRBV19
TGTGCCAGTAGTATTGCTAGATGGGAGACCCAGTACTTC
CASSIARWETQYF
>10|-|-|TRBJ2-5|TRBV20-1
TGCAGTGCTAGATTCACGACCCAGTACTTC
CSARFTTQYF
>14|-|-|TRBJ1-4|TRBV5-5
TGTGCCAGCAGCTTGGGGCAGAATAATGAAAAACTGTTTTTT
CASSLGQNNEKLFF
>14|-|-|TRBJ2-3|TRBV5-1
TGCGCCAGCAGCTTGAATGGCGGGAACCTGGACCTTCATTTT
CASSLNGGNLDLHF
>16|-|-|TRBJ2-6|TRBV15
TGTGCCACCAGCGGAGGGGAAGTCTCTGGGGCCAACGTCCTGACTTTC
CATSGGEVSGANVLTF
>15|-|-|TRBJ1-1|TRBV7-9
TGTGCCAGCAGCCCCTTCGGGCAGCTGAACACTGAAGCTTTCTTT
CASSPFGQLNTEAFF
>18|-|TRBD2|TRBJ2-3|TRBV7-8
TGTGCCAGCAGCTTAGCGCTTCATAGCGGGAGGGCCGCAGATACGCAGTATTTT
CASSLALHSGRAADTQYF